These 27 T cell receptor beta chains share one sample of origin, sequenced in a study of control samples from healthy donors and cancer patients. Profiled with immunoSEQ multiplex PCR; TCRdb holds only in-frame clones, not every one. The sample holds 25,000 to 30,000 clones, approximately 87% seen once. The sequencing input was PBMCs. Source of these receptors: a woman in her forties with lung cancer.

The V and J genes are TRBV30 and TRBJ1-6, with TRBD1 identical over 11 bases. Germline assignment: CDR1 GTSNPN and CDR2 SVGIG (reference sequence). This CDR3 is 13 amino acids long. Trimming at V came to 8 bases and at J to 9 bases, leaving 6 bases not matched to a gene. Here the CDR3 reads CAGDRGMGSPLHF. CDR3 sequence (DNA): TGTGCCGGGGACAGGGGGATGGGTTCACCCCTCCACTTT.

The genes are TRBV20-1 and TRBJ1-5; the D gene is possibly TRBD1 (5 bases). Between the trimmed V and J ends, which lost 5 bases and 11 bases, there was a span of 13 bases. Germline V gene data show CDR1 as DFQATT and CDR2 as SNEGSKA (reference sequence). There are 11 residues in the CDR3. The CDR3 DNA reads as TGCAGTGCTTCCAGCCTCAGGGCCCAGCATTTT. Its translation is CSASSLRAQHF.

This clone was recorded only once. The CDR3 sequence: CSASRTGDYGYTF. CDR3 coding DNA: TGCAGTGCTAGTAGGACAGGGGACTATGGCTACACCTTC. J is TRBJ1-2 and V is TRBV20-1, with TRBD1 matching over 9 bases. The CDR3 sequence is 13 residues long. V shed 3 bases and J 3 bases; nucleotides not matched to a gene: 2. Germline CDR1 reads DFQATT; CDR2 reads SNEGSKA (reference sequence).

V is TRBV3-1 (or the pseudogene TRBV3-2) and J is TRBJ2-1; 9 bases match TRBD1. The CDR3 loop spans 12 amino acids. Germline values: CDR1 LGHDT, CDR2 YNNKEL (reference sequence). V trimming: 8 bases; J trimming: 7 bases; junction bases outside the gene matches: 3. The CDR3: CASGTGLNEQFF. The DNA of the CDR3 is TGTGCCAGCGGGACAGGGCTAAATGAGCAGTTCTTC.

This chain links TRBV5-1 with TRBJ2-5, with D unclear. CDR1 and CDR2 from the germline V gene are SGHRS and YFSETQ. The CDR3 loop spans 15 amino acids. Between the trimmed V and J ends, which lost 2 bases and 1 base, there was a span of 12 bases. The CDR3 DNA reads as TGCGCCAGCAGCTTTTCGGCGGACCCCCAAGAGACCCAGTACTTC. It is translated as CASSFSADPQETQYF.

CDR3 loop: CASSSDSSSYNSPLHF. CDR3 coding DNA: TGTGCCAGCAGTTCGGACAGCAGCTCCTATAATTCACCCCTCCACTTT. The chain uses TRBV6-6 and TRBJ1-6; D possibly corresponds to TRBD1 (6 bases). V dropped 4 bases and J dropped 0 bases, with 10 bases sitting between them. This CDR3 spans 16 amino acids. The V gene's germline CDR1 is MNHNY and CDR2 SVGAGI (reference sequence).

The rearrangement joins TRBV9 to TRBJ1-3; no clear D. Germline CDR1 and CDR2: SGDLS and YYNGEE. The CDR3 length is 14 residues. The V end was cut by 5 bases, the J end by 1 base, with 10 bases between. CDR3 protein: CASSYTASGNTIYF. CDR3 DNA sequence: TGTGCCAGCAGTTATACAGCTTCTGGAAACACCATATATTTT.

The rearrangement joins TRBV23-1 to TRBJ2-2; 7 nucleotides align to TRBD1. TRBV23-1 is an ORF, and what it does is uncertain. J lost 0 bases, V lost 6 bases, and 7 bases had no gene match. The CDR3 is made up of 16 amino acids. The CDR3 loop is CASSRGGQSNTGELFF. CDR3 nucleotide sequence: TGCGCCAGCAGCCGTGGGGGACAGTCGAACACCGGGGAGCTGTTTTTT.

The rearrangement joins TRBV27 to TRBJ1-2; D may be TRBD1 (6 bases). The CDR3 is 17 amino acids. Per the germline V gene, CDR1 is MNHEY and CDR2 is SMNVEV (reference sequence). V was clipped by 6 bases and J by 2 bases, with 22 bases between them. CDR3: CASSLTGIQEANYGYTF. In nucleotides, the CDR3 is TGTGCCAGCAGCCTAACAGGGATCCAAGAGGCGAACTATGGCTACACCTTC.

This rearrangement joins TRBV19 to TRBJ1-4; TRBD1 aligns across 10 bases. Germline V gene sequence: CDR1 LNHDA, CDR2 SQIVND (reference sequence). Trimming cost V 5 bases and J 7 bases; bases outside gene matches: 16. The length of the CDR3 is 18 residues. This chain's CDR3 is CASSFDMGGTGETEKLFF. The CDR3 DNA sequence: TGTGCCAGTAGTTTCGACATGGGTGGGACAGGGGAAACTGAAAAACTGTTTTTT.

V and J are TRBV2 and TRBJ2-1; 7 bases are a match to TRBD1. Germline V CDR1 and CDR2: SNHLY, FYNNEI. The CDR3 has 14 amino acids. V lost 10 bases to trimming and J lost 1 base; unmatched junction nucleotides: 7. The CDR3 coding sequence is TGTGCCACCTCGGGACAGATTTCCTACAATGAGCAGTTCTTC. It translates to CATSGQISYNEQFF.

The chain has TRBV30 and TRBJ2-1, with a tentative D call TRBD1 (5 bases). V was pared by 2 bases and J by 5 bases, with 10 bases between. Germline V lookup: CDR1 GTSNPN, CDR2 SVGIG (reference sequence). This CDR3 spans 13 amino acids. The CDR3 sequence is CAWSPAGNNEQFF. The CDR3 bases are TGTGCCTGGAGTCCCGCAGGGAACAATGAGCAGTTCTTC.

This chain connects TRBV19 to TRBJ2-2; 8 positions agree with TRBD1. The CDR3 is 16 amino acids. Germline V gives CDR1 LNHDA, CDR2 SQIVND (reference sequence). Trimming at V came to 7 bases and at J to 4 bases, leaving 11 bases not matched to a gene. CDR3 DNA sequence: TGTGCCAGTACCAAAGGACGGGACAGGAGCACCGGGGAGCTGTTTTTT. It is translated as CASTKGRDRSTGELFF.

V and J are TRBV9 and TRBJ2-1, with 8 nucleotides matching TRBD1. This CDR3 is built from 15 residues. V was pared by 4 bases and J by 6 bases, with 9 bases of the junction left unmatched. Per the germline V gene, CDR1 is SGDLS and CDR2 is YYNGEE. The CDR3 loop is CASSLTTTGGNEQFF. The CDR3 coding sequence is TGTGCCAGCAGCTTAACTACCACAGGGGGCAATGAGCAGTTCTTC.

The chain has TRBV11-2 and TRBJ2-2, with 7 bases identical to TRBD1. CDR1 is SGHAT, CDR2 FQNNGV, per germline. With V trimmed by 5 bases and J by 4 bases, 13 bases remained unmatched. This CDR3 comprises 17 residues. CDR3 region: CASSLEGQLRVTGELFF. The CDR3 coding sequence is TGTGCCAGCAGCCTCGAGGGACAGCTCCGAGTCACCGGGGAGCTGTTTTTT.

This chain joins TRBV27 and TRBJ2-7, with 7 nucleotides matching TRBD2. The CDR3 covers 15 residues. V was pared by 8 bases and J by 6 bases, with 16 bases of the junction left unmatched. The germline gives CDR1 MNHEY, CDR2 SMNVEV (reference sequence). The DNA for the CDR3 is TGTGCCAGCCGGACGGCGGGGGTAATGTTAGGCGAGCAGTACTTC. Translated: CASRTAGVMLGEQYF.

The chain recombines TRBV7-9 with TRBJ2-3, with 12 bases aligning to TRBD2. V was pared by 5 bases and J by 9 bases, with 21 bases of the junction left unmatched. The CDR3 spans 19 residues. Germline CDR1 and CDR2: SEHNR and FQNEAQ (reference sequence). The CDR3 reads CASSPTWLAGGSSMGTQYF. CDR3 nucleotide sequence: TGTGCCAGCAGCCCCACTTGGCTAGCGGGGGGGTCCTCCATGGGGACGCAGTATTTT.

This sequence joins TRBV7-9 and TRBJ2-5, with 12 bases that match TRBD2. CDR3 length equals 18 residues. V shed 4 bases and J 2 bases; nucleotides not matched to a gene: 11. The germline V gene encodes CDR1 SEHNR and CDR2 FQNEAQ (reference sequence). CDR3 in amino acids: CASSSLRLAGGAQETQYF. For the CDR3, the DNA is TGTGCCAGCAGCTCCCTACGCCTAGCGGGGGGGGCACAAGAGACCCAGTACTTC.

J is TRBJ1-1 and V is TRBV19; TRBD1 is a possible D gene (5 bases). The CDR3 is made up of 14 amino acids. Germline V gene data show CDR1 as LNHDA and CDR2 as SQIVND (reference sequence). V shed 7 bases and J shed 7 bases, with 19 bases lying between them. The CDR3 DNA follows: TGTGCCAGTATTCCCCGGACTGAAGGGGTTGAAGCTTTCTTT. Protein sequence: CASIPRTEGVEAFF.

This chain's CDR3 is CASSEPVDNQPQHF. CDR3 nucleotide sequence: TGTGCCAGCAGTGAACCGGTGGACAATCAGCCCCAGCATTTT. The chain links TRBV2 to TRBJ1-5; the D is unclear. With 2 bases removed from V and 3 bases from J, the gap between germline ends came to 8 bases. The CDR3 is 14 residues long. Germline V gene data show CDR1 as SNHLY and CDR2 as FYNNEI.

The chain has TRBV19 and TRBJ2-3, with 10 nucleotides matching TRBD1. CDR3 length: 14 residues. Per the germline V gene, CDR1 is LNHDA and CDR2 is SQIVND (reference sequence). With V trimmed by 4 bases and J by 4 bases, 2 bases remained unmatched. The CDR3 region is CASSRDRGADTQYF. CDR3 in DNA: TGTGCCAGTAGTAGGGACAGGGGTGCAGATACGCAGTATTTT.

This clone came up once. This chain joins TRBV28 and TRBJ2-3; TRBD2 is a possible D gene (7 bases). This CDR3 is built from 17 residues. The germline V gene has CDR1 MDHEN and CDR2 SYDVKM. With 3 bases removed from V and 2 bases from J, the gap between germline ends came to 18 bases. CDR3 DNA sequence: TGTGCCAGCAGTTTCTTGGTAGGGGGGGGGACCACAGATACGCAGTATTTT. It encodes CASSFLVGGGTTDTQYF.

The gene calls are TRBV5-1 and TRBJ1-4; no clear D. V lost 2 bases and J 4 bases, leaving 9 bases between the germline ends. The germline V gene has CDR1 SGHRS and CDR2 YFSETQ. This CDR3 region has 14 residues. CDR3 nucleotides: TGCGCCAGCAGCTTAAACGGGTATAATGAAAAACTGTTTTTT. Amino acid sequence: CASSLNGYNEKLFF.

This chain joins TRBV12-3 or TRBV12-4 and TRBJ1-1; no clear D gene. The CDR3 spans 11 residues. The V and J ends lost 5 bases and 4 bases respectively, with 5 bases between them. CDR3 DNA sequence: TGTGCCAGCAGTAGCAGCACTGAAGCTTTCTTT. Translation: CASSSSTEAFF.

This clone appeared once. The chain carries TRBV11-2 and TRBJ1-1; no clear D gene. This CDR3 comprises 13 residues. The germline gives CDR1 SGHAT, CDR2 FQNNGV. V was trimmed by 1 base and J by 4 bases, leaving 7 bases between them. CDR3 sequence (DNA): TGTGCCAGCAGCTTAGCCCAAAGCACTGAAGCTTTCTTT. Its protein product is CASSLAQSTEAFF.

CDR3 nucleotides: TGTGCCAGCAGTTTGATCACCGGGGAGCTGTTTTTT. Translation: CASSLITGELFF. J is TRBJ2-2 and V is TRBV28; no reliable D call. CDR1 MDHEN and CDR2 SYDVKM come from the germline V gene. The V end was cut by 3 bases, the J end by 4 bases, with 3 bases between. This CDR3 has 12 residues.

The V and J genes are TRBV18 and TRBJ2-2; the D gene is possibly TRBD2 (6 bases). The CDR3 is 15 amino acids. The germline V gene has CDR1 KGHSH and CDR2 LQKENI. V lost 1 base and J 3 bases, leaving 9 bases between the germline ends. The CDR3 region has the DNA TGTGCCAGCTCACCACGCGGGGTTTACACCGGGGAGCTGTTTTTT. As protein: CASSPRGVYTGELFF.